This TCR beta chain comes out of a study of CD8 T cells in ankylosing spondylitis. Study results and caveats: Blood of patients with ankylosing spondylitis appeared to be characterized by a TCR beta motif of seven or eight highly homologous variants. Matched ankylosing spondylitis synovial fluid reportedly contained a significantly enriched population of disease-linked clones. Reactive arthritis synovial fluid and blood previously showed some of these motif variants.

In making TCR beta libraries, quantitative 5'-RACE with molecular barcodes was used. MiXCR, applied by TCRdb to the 5' RACE reads, yields one record per CDR3 protein. The data contain roughly 35,000 distinct CDR3 sequences, about 17% of them singletons. As for this clonotype: What it recognizes is unknown.

The CDR3 is 13 residues long. Germline lookup yields CDR1 MNHEY and CDR2 SVGEGT. V lost 4 bases, J lost 7 bases, and 10 bases lay in between. J is TRBJ2-2 and V is TRBV6-2 or TRBV6-3, with no clear D. The source is a male donor with ankylosing spondylitis or in good health (not recorded which). Sequencing was performed on blood. The CDR3 bases are TGTGCCAGCAGTTCTCAGGTGTACGGGGAGCTGTTTTTT. Its translation is CASSSQVYGELFF.